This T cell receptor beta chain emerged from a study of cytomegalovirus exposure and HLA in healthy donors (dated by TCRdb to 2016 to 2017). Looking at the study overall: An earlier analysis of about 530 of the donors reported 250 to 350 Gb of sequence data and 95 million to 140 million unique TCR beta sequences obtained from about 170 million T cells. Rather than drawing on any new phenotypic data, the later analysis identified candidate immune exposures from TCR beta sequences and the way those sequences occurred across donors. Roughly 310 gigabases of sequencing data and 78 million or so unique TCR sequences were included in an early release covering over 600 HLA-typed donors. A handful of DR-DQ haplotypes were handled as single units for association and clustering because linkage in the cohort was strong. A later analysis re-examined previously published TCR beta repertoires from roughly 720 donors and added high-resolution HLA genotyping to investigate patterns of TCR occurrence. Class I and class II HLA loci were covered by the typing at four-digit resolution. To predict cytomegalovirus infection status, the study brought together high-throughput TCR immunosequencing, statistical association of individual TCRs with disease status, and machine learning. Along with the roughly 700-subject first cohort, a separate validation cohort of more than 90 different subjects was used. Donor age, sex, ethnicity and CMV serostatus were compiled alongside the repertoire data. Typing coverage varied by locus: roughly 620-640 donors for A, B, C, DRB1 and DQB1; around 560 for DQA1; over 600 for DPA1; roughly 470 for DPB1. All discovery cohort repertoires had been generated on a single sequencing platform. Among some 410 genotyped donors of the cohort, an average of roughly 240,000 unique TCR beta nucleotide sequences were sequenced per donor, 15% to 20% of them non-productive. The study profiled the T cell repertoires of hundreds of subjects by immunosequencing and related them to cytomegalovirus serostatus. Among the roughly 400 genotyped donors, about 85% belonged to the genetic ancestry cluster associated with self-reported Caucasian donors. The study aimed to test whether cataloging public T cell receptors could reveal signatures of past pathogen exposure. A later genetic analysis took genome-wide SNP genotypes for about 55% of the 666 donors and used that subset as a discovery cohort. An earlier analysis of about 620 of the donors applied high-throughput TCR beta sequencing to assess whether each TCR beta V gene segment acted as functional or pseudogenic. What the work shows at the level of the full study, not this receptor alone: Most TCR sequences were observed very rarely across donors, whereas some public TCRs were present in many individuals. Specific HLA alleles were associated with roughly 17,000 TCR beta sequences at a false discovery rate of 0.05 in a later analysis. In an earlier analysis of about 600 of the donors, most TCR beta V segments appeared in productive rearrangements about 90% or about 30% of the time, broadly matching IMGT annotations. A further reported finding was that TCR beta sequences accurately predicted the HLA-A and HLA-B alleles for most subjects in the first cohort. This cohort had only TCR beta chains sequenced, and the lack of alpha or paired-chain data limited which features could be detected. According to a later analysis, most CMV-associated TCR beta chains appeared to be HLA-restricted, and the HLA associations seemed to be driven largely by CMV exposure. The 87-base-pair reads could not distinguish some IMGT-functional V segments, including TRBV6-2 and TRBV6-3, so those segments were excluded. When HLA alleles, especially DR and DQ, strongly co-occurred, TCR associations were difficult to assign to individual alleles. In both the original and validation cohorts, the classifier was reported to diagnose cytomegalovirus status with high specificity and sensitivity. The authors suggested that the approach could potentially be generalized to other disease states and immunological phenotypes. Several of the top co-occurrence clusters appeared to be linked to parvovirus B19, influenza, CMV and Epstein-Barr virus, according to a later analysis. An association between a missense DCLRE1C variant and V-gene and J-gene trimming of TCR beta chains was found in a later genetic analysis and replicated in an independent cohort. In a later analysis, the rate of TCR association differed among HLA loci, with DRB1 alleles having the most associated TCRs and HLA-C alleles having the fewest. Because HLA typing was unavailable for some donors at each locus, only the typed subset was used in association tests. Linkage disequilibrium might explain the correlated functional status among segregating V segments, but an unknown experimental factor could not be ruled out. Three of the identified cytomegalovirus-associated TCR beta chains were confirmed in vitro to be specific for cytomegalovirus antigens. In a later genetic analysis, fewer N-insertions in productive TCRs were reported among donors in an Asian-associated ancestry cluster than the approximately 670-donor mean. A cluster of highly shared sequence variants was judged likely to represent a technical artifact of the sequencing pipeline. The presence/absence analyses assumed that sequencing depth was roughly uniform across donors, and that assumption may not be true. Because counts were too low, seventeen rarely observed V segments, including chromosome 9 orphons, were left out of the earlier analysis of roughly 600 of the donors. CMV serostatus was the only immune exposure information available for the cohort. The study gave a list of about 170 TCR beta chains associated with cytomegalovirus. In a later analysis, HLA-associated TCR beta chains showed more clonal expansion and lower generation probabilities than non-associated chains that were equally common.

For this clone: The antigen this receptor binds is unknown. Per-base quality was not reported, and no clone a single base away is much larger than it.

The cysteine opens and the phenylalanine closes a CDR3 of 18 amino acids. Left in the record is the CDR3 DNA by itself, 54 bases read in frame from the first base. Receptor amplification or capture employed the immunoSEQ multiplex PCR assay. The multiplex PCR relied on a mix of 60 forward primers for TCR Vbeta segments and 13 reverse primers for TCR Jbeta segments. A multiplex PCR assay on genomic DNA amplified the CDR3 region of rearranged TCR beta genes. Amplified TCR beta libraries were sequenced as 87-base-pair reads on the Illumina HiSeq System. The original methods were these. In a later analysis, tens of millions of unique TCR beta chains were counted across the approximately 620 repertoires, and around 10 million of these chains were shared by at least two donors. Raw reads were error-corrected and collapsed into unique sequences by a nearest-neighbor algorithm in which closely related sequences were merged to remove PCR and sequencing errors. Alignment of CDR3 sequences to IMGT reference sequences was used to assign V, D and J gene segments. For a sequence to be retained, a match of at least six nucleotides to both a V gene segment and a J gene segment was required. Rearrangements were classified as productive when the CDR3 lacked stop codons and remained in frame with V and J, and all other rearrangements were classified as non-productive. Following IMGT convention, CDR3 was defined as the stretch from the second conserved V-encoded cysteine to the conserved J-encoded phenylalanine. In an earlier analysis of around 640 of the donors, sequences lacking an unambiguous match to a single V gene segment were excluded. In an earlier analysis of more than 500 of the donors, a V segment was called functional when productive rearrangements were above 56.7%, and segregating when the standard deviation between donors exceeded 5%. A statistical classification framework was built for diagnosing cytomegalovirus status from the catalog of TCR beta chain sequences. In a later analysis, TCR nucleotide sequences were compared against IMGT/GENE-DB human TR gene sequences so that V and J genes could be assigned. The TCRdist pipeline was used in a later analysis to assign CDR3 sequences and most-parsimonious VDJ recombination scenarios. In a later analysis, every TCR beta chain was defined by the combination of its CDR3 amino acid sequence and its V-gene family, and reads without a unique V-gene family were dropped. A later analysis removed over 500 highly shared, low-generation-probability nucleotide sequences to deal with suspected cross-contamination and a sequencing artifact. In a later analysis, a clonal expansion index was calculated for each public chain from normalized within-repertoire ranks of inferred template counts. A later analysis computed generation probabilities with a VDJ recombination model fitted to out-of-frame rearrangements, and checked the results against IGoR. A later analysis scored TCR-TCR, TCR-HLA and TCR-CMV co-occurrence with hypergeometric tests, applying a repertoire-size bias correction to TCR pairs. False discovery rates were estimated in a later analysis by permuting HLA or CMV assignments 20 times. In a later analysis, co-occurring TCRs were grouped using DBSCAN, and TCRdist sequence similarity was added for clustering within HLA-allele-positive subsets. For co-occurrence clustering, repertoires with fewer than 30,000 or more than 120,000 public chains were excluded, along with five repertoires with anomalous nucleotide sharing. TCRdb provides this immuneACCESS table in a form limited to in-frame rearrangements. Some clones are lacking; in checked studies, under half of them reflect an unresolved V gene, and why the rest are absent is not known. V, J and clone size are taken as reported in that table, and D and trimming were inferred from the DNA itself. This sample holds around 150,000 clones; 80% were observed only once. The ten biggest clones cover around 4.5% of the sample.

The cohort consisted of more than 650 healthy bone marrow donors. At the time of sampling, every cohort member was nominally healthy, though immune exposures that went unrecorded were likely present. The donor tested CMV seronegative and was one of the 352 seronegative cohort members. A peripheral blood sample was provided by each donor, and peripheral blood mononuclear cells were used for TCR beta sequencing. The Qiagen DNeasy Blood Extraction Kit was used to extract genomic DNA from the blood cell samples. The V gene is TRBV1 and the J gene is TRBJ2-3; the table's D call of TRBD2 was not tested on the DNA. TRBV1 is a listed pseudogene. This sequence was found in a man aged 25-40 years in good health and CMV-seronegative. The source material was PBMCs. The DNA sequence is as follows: TGCACCAGCAGCCAAGTGAGCGGGACTAGCGGGGTCACAGATACGCAGTATTTT. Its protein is CTSSQVSGTSGVTDTQYF.